This record concerns one T cell receptor (beta chain) sequence. Its antigen is unidentified. These data originate in a study of T cell responses to AZD1222 COVID-19 vaccine. The study, taken as a whole, reports: Among those given AZD1222, only six or seven were seropositive at baseline. CD4 TCRs associated with vaccination spanned spike, dominating at 160-218 and 743-854. There were mostly white British donors and more females than males, and clonal diversity was possibly underestimated.

Second-dose recipients at about 4 or about 12 weeks were treated as one pooled group. V was pared by 4 bases and J by 4 bases, with 5 bases of the junction left unmatched. This CDR3 is 14 amino acids long. Germline CDR1 reads MGHDK; CDR2 reads SYGVNS. Measured with immunoSEQ multiplex PCR; TCRdb has only the in-frame clones, and not every one. The data show 150,000 or so clones, about nine tenths seen once. The sequence was obtained from an adult who received the AZD1222 COVID-19 vaccine. V gene TRBV25-1 combines with J gene TRBJ2-7; 9 bases align to TRBD1. The material was peripheral blood, obtained 28 days after the second AZD1222 dose. The CDR3 sequence: CASSAGTGLYEQYF. DNA for the CDR3: TGTGCCAGCAGTGCCGGGACAGGGCTGTACGAGCAGTACTTC.